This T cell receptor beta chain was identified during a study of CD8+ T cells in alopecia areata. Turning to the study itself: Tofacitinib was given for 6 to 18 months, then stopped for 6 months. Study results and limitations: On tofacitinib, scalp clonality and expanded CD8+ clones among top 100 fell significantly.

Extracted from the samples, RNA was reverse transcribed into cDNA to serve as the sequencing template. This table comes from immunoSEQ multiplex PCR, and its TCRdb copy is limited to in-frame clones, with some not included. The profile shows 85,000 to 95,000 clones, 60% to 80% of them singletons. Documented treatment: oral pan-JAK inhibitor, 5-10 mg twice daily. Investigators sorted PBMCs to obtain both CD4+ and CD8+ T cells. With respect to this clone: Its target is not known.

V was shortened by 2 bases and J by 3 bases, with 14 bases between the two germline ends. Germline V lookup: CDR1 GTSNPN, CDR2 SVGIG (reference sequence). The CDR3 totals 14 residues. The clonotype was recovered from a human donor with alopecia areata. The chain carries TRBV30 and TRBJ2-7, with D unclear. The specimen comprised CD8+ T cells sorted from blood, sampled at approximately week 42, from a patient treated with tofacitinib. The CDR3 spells CAWSPTSSGYEQYF. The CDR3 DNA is TGTGCCTGGAGTCCTACGAGCAGTGGCTACGAGCAGTACTTC.